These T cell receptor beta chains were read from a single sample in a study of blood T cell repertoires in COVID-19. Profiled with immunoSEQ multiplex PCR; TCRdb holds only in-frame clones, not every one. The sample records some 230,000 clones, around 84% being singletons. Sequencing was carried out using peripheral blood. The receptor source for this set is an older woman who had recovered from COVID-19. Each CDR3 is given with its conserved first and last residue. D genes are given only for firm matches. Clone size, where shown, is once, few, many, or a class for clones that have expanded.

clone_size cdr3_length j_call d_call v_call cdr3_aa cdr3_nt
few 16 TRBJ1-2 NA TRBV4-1 CASSQDRGGKAYGYTF TGCGCCAGCAGCCAAGATCGGGGGGGAAAAGCCTATGGCTACACCTTC
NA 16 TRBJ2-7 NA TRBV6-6 CASSYPGLRDSYEQYF TGTGCCAGCAGTTACCCGGGACTCCGGGACTCCTACGAGCAGTACTTC
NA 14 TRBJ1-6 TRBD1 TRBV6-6 CASSPDRGYSPLHF TGTGCCAGCAGTCCTGACAGGGGGTATTCACCCCTCCACTTT
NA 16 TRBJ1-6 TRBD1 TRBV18 CASSPGTGLVNSPLHF TGTGCCAGCTCACCCGGGACAGGGCTAGTTAATTCACCCCTCCACTTT
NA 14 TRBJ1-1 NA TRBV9 CASSVSGGDTEAFF TGTGCCAGCAGCGTCTCGGGGGGCGACACTGAAGCTTTCTTT
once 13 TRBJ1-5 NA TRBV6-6 CATSGLSNQPQHF TGTGCCACTTCAGGACTGTCGAATCAGCCCCAGCATTTT
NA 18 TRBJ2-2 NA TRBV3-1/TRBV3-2 CASSQESRMVANTGELFF TGTGCCAGCAGCCAAGAGTCGAGGATGGTCGCCAACACCGGGGAGCTGTTTTTT
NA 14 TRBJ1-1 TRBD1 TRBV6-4 CARRKGQAYTEAFF TGTGCCAGAAGAAAAGGACAGGCTTACACTGAAGCTTTCTTT
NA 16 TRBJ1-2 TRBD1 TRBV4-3 CASSQDGTGGNYGYTF TGCGCCAGCAGCCAAGATGGGACAGGGGGCAACTATGGCTACACCTTC
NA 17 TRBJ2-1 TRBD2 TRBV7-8 CASSLGLLAGGDNEQFF TGTGCCAGCAGCTTAGGGCTCCTAGCGGGGGGCGATAATGAGCAGTTCTTC
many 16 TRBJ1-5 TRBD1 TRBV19 CASSISGTGVNQPQHF TGTGCCAGTAGTATCTCAGGAACAGGGGTTAATCAGCCCCAGCATTTT
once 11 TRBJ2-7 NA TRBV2 CASHRTYEQYF TGTGCCAGCCACAGAACCTACGAGCAGTACTTC
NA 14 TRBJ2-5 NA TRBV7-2 CASSLTRGQETQYF TGTGCCAGCAGCTTAACGCGGGGCCAAGAGACCCAGTACTTC
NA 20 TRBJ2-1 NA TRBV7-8 CASSSLISGFLLRPYNEQFF TGTGCCAGCAGCTCCCTGATTTCGGGTTTTTTACTAAGGCCCTACAATGAGCAGTTCTTC
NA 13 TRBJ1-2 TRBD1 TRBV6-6 CASSPGQGHGYTF TGTGCCAGCAGTCCTGGACAGGGCCATGGCTACACCTTC
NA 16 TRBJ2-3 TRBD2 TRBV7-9 CASSLASGGATDTQYF TGTGCCAGCAGCTTAGCAAGCGGGGGGGCCACAGATACGCAGTATTTT
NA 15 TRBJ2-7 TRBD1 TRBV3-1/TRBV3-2 CASSAPGQGAYEQYF TGTGCCAGCAGCGCACCGGGACAGGGGGCCTACGAGCAGTACTTC
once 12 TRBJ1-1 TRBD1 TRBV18 CASSLTGDEAFF TGTGCCAGCTCCCTCACAGGGGATGAAGCTTTCTTT
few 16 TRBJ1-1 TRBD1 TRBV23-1 CASSHPGTGFGTEAFF TGCGCCAGCAGTCACCCCGGGACAGGGTTCGGGACTGAAGCTTTCTTT
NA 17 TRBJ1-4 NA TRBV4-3 CASSKDGESATNEKLFF TGCGCCAGCAGCAAAGACGGGGAATCTGCAACTAATGAAAAACTGTTTTTT
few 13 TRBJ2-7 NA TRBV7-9 CASSFLGPGEQYF TGTGCCAGCAGCTTTCTCGGGCCGGGGGAGCAGTACTTC
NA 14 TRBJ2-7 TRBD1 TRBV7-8 CASNPTGKPYEQYF TGTGCCAGCAACCCGACAGGGAAACCCTACGAGCAGTACTTC
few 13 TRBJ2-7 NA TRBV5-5 CASNQQASYEQYF TGTGCCAGCAACCAACAGGCTTCCTACGAGCAGTACTTC
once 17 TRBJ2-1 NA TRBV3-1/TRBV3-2 CASSQDRIGQRYNEQFF TGTGCCAGCAGCCAAGATCGAATTGGACAGAGATACAATGAGCAGTTCTTC
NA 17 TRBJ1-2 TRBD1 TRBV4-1 CASSQAATRQGLYGYTF TGCGCCAGCAGCCAAGCCGCGACTCGACAGGGACTCTATGGCTACACCTTC
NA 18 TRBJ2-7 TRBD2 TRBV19 CASSRTGTRTSLSYEQYF TGTGCCAGTAGTAGAACCGGGACTAGGACGTCCCTCTCCTACGAGCAGTACTTC
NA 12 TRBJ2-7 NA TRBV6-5 CASSPSGYEQYF TGTGCCAGCAGTCCCTCAGGCTACGAGCAGTACTTC
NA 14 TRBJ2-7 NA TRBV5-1 CASSLFGFGGEQYF TGCGCCAGCAGCTTATTCGGGTTCGGGGGCGAGCAGTACTTC
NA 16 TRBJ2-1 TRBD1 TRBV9 CASSPLGTGAYNEQFF TGTGCCAGCAGCCCTCTTGGGACAGGGGCTTACAATGAGCAGTTCTTC
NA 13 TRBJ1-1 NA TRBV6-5 CASRRTRDTEAFF TGTGCCAGCAGGCGGACTAGGGACACTGAAGCTTTCTTT
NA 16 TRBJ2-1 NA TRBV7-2 CASSLRAGPYYNEQFF TGTGCCAGCAGCTTAAGGGCGGGGCCTTACTACAATGAGCAGTTCTTC
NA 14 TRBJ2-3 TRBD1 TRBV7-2 CASSANHRGDTQYF TGTGCCAGCAGCGCAAATCACAGGGGAGATACGCAGTATTTT
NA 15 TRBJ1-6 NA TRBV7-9 CASSQQLDLDSPLHF TGTGCCAGCAGCCAACAACTAGATTTAGATTCACCCCTCCACTTT
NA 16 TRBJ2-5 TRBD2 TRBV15 CATSGRLAGGQETQYF TGTGCCACCAGCGGCCGACTAGCGGGGGGCCAAGAGACCCAGTACTTC
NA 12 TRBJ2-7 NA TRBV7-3 CASSLGQGLQYF TGTGCCAGCAGCTTAGGCCAAGGACTGCAGTACTTC
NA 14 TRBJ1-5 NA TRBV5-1 CASSLSGFDQPQHF TGCGCCAGCAGCTTGTCGGGGTTCGATCAGCCCCAGCATTTT
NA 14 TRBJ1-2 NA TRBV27 CASSFGSGNYGYTF TGTGCCAGCAGTTTTGGCAGCGGGAACTATGGCTACACCTTC
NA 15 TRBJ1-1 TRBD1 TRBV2 CASSDRGQVGTEAFF TGTGCCAGCAGTGACAGGGGGCAAGTGGGTACTGAAGCTTTCTTT
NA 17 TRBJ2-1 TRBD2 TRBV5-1 CASSLGTSGVSYNEQFF TGCGCCAGCAGCCTGGGAACTAGCGGGGTGTCCTACAATGAGCAGTTCTTC
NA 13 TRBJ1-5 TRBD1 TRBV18 CASSTGGGQPQHF TGTGCCAGCTCGACAGGGGGCGGACAGCCCCAGCATTTT
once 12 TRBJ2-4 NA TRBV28 CASSLRGGIQYF TGTGCCAGCAGTTTAAGGGGGGGGATTCAGTACTTC
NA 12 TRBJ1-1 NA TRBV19 CASSIGRTEAFF TGTGCCAGTAGTATAGGTCGTACTGAAGCTTTCTTT
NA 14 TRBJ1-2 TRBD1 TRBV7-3 CASKIRDRFYGYTF TGTGCCAGCAAGATCCGGGACAGATTCTATGGCTACACCTTC
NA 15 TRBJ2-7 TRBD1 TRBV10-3 CAISVNRQGMDEQYF TGTGCCATCAGTGTCAACAGACAGGGTATGGACGAGCAGTACTTC
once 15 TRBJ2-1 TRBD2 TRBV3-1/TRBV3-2 CASSPNGASGVEQFF TGTGCCAGCAGCCCCAACGGGGCTAGCGGGGTTGAGCAGTTCTTC
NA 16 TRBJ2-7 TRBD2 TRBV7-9 CASSQSGTSGIYEQYF TGTGCCAGCAGCCAATCCGGGACTAGCGGGATCTACGAGCAGTACTTC
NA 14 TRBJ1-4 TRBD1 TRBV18 CASSATGGDEKLFF TGTGCCAGCTCAGCGACAGGGGGGGATGAAAAACTGTTTTTT
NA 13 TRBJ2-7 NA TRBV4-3 CASSQERAYEQYF TGCGCCAGCAGCCAAGAACGCGCTTACGAGCAGTACTTC
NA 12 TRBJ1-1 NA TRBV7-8 CASSSGGATAFF TGTGCCAGCAGCTCTGGGGGGGCGACGGCTTTCTTT
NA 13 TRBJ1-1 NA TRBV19 CASSTTIGAEAFF TGTGCCAGTAGTACCACCATAGGGGCTGAAGCTTTCTTT
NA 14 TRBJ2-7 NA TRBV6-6 CASLDMDSPYEQYF TGTGCCAGCCTTGATATGGACAGCCCCTACGAGCAGTACTTC
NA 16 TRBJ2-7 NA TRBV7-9 CASSRRDGLLLHEQYF TGTGCCAGCAGCCGCCGGGATGGACTCCTTCTCCACGAGCAGTACTTC
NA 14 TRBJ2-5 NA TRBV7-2 CASSLGTERETQYF TGTGCCAGCAGCTTAGGGACAGAGAGGGAGACCCAGTACTTC
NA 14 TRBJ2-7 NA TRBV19 CASSQGRLFYEQYF TGTGCCAGTAGTCAGGGGCGCCTATTTTACGAGCAGTACTTC
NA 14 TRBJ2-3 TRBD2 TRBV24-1 CATSVSGGGDTQYF TGTGCCACCTCTGTTAGCGGGGGCGGGGATACGCAGTATTTT
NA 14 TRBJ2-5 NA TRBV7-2 CASSRQGGQETQYF TGTGCCAGCAGCCGCCAGGGGGGACAAGAGACCCAGTACTTC
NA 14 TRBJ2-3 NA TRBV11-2 CASSAQLGPDTQYF TGTGCCAGCAGCGCCCAATTGGGCCCAGATACGCAGTATTTT
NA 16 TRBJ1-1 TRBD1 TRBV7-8 CASSQVRGRMNTEAFF TGTGCCAGCAGCCAGGTCAGGGGGCGAATGAACACTGAAGCTTTCTTT
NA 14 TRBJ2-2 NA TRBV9 CASSGRRGTGELFF TGTGCCAGCAGCGGGAGGAGAGGTACCGGGGAGCTGTTTTTT
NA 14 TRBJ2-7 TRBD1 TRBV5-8 CASSLVGTAAEQYF TGTGCCAGCAGCTTGGTCGGGACAGCCGCCGAGCAGTACTTC